These 7 T cell receptor beta chains came from one sample sequenced in a study of shared clonotypes between healthy human individuals. Generated by immunoSEQ multiplex PCR, the TCRdb table keeps only in-frame clones and is missing some. The sample consists of hundreds of thousands of clones, approximately 80% of them appearing once. Input material: PBMCs. The source of these receptors is a woman in her thirties or forties in good health. Some clones in this sample may be carry-over from other donors' samples.

In DNA form, the CDR3 reads TGTGCCAGCAATGACGGGATATTCAACTATGGCTACACCTTC. It translates to CASNDGIFNYGYTF. The chain couples TRBV25-1 to TRBJ1-2; no definite D call. Germline CDR1 and CDR2: MGHDK and SYGVNS. CDR3 length: 14 amino acids. V was clipped by 7 bases and J by 2 bases, with 14 bases between them.

Many counts were recorded for this clone. The rearrangement links TRBV7-6 to TRBJ1-1; D might be TRBD1 (5 bases). The CDR3 contains 12 residues. V lost 4 bases and J lost 10, with 13 bases in between. Germline V gives CDR1 SGHVS, CDR2 FNYEAQ. As DNA, the CDR3 is TGTGCCAGCAGCTCAGATATAGGGGTAGCTTTCTTT. Its protein is CASSSDIGVAFF.

With respect to this clone: One end of the junction varies from germline; a read error may be responsible. The V and J genes are TRBV11-2 and TRBJ2-7; D is unclear. CDR3 length: 13 residues. From germline, CDR1 is SGHAT and CDR2 FQNNGV. For the CDR3, the DNA is TGTGCCAGCAGCTTAGATCCCGCACGCGCCCTGGTCTTC. Its translation: CASSLDPARALVF.

The sample holds a few counts of this clone. The rearrangement joins TRBV27 to TRBJ2-7; D is perhaps TRBD2 (6 bases). Deletions cut 1 base from V and 6 bases from J, with 13 bases between. CDR3 size: 14 residues. Germline CDR1 is MNHEY and CDR2 is SMNVEV (reference sequence). The CDR3 reads CASSLYGTVGEQYF. The CDR3 DNA sequence: TGTGCCAGCAGTTTATACGGGACTGTCGGCGAGCAGTACTTC.

The rearrangement links TRBV6-1 to TRBJ1-2, with D unclear. Looked up from germline, CDR1 is MNHNS and CDR2 is SASEGT. The CDR3 is 13 amino acids. Trimming left V 5 bases short and J 4 bases short, with 11 bases between. CDR3 loop: CASSQVLGYGYTF. In nucleotides, the CDR3 is TGTGCCAGCAGTCAAGTACTGGGCTATGGCTACACCTTC.

V gene TRBV7-3 combines with J gene TRBJ1-3; D remains unclear. The CDR3 runs to 16 residues. Trimming removed 2 bases from V and 0 bases from J, with 11 bases in between. From germline, CDR1 is SGHTA and CDR2 FQGTGA. The CDR3 bases are TGTGCCAGCAGCTTAGGCGAAGCCTCCTCTGGAAACACCATATATTTT. It specifies CASSLGEASSGNTIYF.

The chain couples TRBV7-2 to TRBJ2-2; D uncertain. Deletions cut 1 base from V and 0 bases from J, with 6 bases between. The CDR3 length is 15 residues. The germline V gene encodes CDR1 SGHTA and CDR2 FQGNSA. The DNA for the CDR3 is TGTGCCAGCAGCTTAGAATTAGCGAACACCGGGGAGCTGTTTTTT. The encoded protein is CASSLELANTGELFF.